This T cell receptor beta chain was sequenced for a study of technical replicates of blood from a few donors (dated by TCRdb to about 2017). CDR1 and CDR2 (WNHNN, SYGVQD) derive from the germline V gene (reference sequence). The CDR3 runs 16 amino acids, cysteine and phenylalanine included. Just CDR3 DNA is preserved here, 48 bases in frame from base 1. V trim: 4 bases; J trim: 2 bases; unmatched bases: 8. This clone was seen just once. Its antigen is still unknown. No much larger clone exists at a distance of one base, and base qualities are not known. Library creation used the immunoSEQ multiplex PCR assay. Entries here come from immuneACCESS through TCRdb and include only in-frame sequences with V and J called. Some clones fail to appear in such tables; in the studies checked, an unresolved V gene covers under half of the shortfall, and the cause of the remainder is unknown. In this sample the table shows around 50,000 clones, roughly 94% of which occur a single time. The ten largest account for 0.2% to 0.25% of the sample.

Sequenced material: T cells isolated from PBMCs. The chain links TRBV10-1 with TRBJ2-3; the junction holds 8 bases that match TRBD1. The TCR originated in a human donor in good health. The CDR3 loop reads CASSGGQGRYTDTQYF. The DNA reads as follows: TGCGCCAGCAGTGGTGGACAGGGCCGCTACACAGATACGCAGTATTTT.